This T cell receptor beta chain stems from a study of T-cell memory formation after mild COVID-19. A few counts support this clonotype. TCRdb reanalysed the 5' RACE reads using MiXCR and keeps one entry per CDR3 protein. The sample has about 440,000 distinct CDR3 sequences, 20% seen once. Per germline, CDR1 SGHAT and CDR2 FQNNGV. Trimming left V 1 base short and J 9 bases short, with 13 bases between. The CDR3 extends over 14 amino acids. The chain links TRBV11-2 to TRBJ2-1; D perhaps matches TRBD2 (7 bases). The sample comprised PBMCs or a T cell subset sorted from them (not recorded which). The receptor's source is an adult woman who had mild COVID-19 (a few samples of this study predate the infection). Cell type and time point are not known. The CDR3 region has the DNA TGTGCCAGCAGCTTAGTACCCGGGGGGCGTGAGCAGTTCTTC. Translating it yields CASSLVPGGREQFF.